This entry concerns a single T cell receptor beta chain. These data originate in a study of blood T cell repertoires in COVID-19. As for the study in general: T cells, B-cell-depleted T cells, or PBMCs provided the cDNA or gDNA that served as material.

In terms of age and location, participants ranged from roughly 18 to 90 years and lived in fewer than 30 US areas. Participant-reported clinical history was the basis for cohort assignment. As processed by the authors: Reference gene primer amplification in the assay estimated nucleated cell counts. Sequenced by immunoSEQ multiplex PCR; TCRdb stores in-frame clones only, minus some. The D gene and trimming were derived from the DNA, and the V and J assignments and clone size from that table. The table lists approximately 220,000 clones, approximately 86% of them singletons. This CDR3 region has 16 residues. CDR1 is SGHVS and CDR2 is FNYEAQ in the germline V gene. The V gene lost 0 bases and the J gene lost 0 bases, with 9 bases spanning the gap.

This receptor was taken from a middle-aged woman with acute COVID-19. The sequencing sample was made of PBMCs or T cells enriched from blood (not recorded which). The V gene is TRBV7-6, the J gene TRBJ1-3; D not certain. CDR3 nucleotide sequence: TGTGCCAGCAGCTTAGCGGGGAGGTTCTCTGGAAACACCATATATTTT. Protein product: CASSLAGRFSGNTIYF.